These T cell receptor beta chains were read from a single sample in a study of long-term antiretroviral therapy in people with HIV. Repertoires were generated with immunoSEQ multiplex PCR, while TCRdb's copy carries only in-frame clones and drops some. Of tens of thousands of clones in the sample, around 97% were seen once. This specimen consisted of unsorted PBMCs, obtained 6.9 years after starting antiretroviral therapy. These receptors originate from a young man with HIV. The CDR3 runs from the conserved cysteine through the conserved F or W. D genes are given only for firm matches. Rows give clone size only sometimes, using once, few, many, or a class for an expanded clone.

D gene: TRBD1
J gene: TRBJ2-7
V gene: TRBV6-6
clone size: .
CDR3 protein: CASSLGQGYEQYF
CDR3 DNA: TGTGCCAGCAGCCTGGGACAGGGCTACGAGCAGTACTTC

D gene: TRBD1
J gene: TRBJ1-1
V gene: TRBV18
clone size: .
CDR3 protein: CASSPRDRDAFF
CDR3 DNA: TGTGCCAGCTCACCAAGGGACAGGGACGCTTTCTTT

D gene: .
J gene: TRBJ2-2
V gene: TRBV27
clone size: .
CDR3 protein: CASSLMETGELFF
CDR3 DNA: TGTGCCAGCAGTTTAATGGAAACCGGGGAGCTGTTTTTT

D gene: .
J gene: TRBJ2-7
V gene: TRBV5-1
clone size: .
CDR3 protein: CASSLERINYEQYF
CDR3 DNA: TGCGCCAGCAGCCTTGAAAGGATCAACTACGAGCAGTACTTC

D gene: TRBD2
J gene: TRBJ2-7
V gene: TRBV18
clone size: .
CDR3 protein: CASSPGLAYEQYF
CDR3 DNA: TGTGCCAGCTCGCCGGGACTAGCCTACGAGCAGTACTTC

D gene: .
J gene: TRBJ1-1
V gene: TRBV10-3
clone size: once
CDR3 protein: CAISGREGNTEAFF
CDR3 DNA: TGTGCCATCAGTGGGAGAGAAGGAAACACTGAAGCTTTCTTT

D gene: .
J gene: TRBJ2-7
V gene: TRBV9
clone size: once
CDR3 protein: CASSVGTSYEQYF
CDR3 DNA: TGTGCCAGCAGCGTAGGGACCTCCTACGAGCAGTACTTC

D gene: .
J gene: TRBJ1-1
V gene: TRBV5-5
clone size: once
CDR3 protein: CASSLMGANTEAFF
CDR3 DNA: TGTGCCAGCAGCTTGATGGGGGCGAACACTGAAGCTTTCTTT

D gene: .
J gene: TRBJ2-5
V gene: TRBV6-6
clone size: .
CDR3 protein: CASSYFDLETQYF
CDR3 DNA: TGTGCCAGCAGTTACTTTGACCTTGAGACCCAGTACTTC

D gene: .
J gene: TRBJ1-2
V gene: TRBV30
clone size: .
CDR3 protein: CAFQTGLHRYGYTF
CDR3 DNA: TGTGCCTTCCAAACAGGTTTACATCGCTATGGCTACACCTTC

D gene: .
J gene: TRBJ1-3
V gene: TRBV15
clone size: .
CDR3 protein: CATSRDRSIGNTIYF
CDR3 DNA: TGTGCCACCAGCAGAGATAGAAGCATTGGAAACACCATATATTTT

D gene: TRBD2
J gene: TRBJ2-1
V gene: TRBV6-4
clone size: few
CDR3 protein: CASSEKLAGTTYNEQFF
CDR3 DNA: TGTGCCAGCAGTGAAAAATTAGCGGGAACTACTTACAATGAGCAGTTCTTC

D gene: .
J gene: TRBJ2-7
V gene: TRBV7-3
clone size: .
CDR3 protein: CASSSQSEGEQYF
CDR3 DNA: TGTGCCAGCAGCTCCCAATCGGAGGGCGAGCAGTACTTC

D gene: .
J gene: TRBJ2-7
V gene: TRBV7-9
clone size: .
CDR3 protein: CASSPRTLGQYF
CDR3 DNA: TGTGCCAGCAGCCCACGGACCCTTGGGCAGTACTTC

D gene: .
J gene: TRBJ1-2
V gene: TRBV4-2
clone size: .
CDR3 protein: CASSQDTRQGRVYGYTF
CDR3 DNA: TGTGCCAGCAGCCAAGATACAAGGCAGGGGAGGGTCTATGGCTACACCTTC

D gene: TRBD1
J gene: TRBJ2-5
V gene: TRBV4-1
clone size: .
CDR3 protein: CASSQGDRGRETQYF
CDR3 DNA: TGCGCCAGCAGTCAAGGAGACAGGGGCCGTGAGACCCAGTACTTC

D gene: TRBD2
J gene: TRBJ2-7
V gene: TRBV12-5
clone size: .
CDR3 protein: CASGSTSGVSYEQYF
CDR3 DNA: TGTGCTAGTGGTTCGACTAGCGGAGTCTCCTACGAGCAGTACTTC

D gene: .
J gene: TRBJ1-2
V gene: TRBV5-1
clone size: .
CDR3 protein: CASSLQGYGYTF
CDR3 DNA: TGCGCCAGCAGCTTACAGGGCTATGGCTACACCTTC

D gene: .
J gene: TRBJ1-1
V gene: TRBV2
clone size: .
CDR3 protein: CASKVNTEAFF
CDR3 DNA: TGTGCCAGCAAAGTGAACACTGAAGCTTTCTTT

D gene: .
J gene: TRBJ1-2
V gene: TRBV2
clone size: .
CDR3 protein: CASRGFGGSYGYTF
CDR3 DNA: TGTGCCAGCAGGGGTTTCGGAGGGAGCTATGGCTACACCTTC

D gene: TRBD1
J gene: TRBJ1-2
V gene: TRBV27
clone size: .
CDR3 protein: CASSLSGDRLYTF
CDR3 DNA: TGTGCCAGCAGTTTATCGGGGGACAGACTCTACACCTTC

D gene: TRBD1
J gene: TRBJ2-1
V gene: TRBV2
clone size: .
CDR3 protein: CASRPGQGRNEQFF
CDR3 DNA: TGTGCCAGCAGACCGGGACAGGGGCGCAATGAGCAGTTCTTC

D gene: .
J gene: TRBJ2-5
V gene: TRBV9
clone size: .
CDR3 protein: CASSADQETQYF
CDR3 DNA: TGTGCCAGCAGCGCCGACCAAGAGACCCAGTACTTC

D gene: .
J gene: TRBJ2-1
V gene: TRBV10-3
clone size: .
CDR3 protein: CAISESPRRHNEQFF
CDR3 DNA: TGTGCCATCAGTGAGTCGCCTCGGAGGCACAATGAGCAGTTCTTC

D gene: .
J gene: TRBJ1-1
V gene: TRBV7-3
clone size: .
CDR3 protein: CASSPIQQNTEAFF
CDR3 DNA: TGTGCCAGCAGCCCCATACAACAAAACACTGAAGCTTTCTTT

D gene: TRBD1
J gene: TRBJ2-7
V gene: TRBV5-4
clone size: once
CDR3 protein: CASSRGDRVGYEQYF
CDR3 DNA: TGTGCCAGCAGCCGAGGGGACAGGGTTGGGTACGAGCAGTACTTC

D gene: .
J gene: TRBJ1-3
V gene: TRBV11-2
clone size: .
CDR3 protein: CASSLQSSGNTIYF
CDR3 DNA: TGTGCCAGCAGCTTACAGTCCTCTGGAAACACCATATATTTT

D gene: TRBD2
J gene: TRBJ2-2
V gene: TRBV4-2
clone size: .
CDR3 protein: CASSHYGTSGTGELFF
CDR3 DNA: TGTGCCAGCAGCCACTATGGGACTAGCGGTACCGGGGAGCTGTTTTTT

D gene: TRBD1
J gene: TRBJ1-5
V gene: TRBV30
clone size: .
CDR3 protein: CAWSGQGGGWDQPQHF
CDR3 DNA: TGTGCCTGGAGTGGACAGGGAGGAGGTTGGGATCAGCCCCAGCATTTT

D gene: TRBD2
J gene: TRBJ2-5
V gene: TRBV4-1
clone size: .
CDR3 protein: CASSRTRRETQYF
CDR3 DNA: TGCGCCAGCAGCCGGACTAGGAGGGAGACCCAGTACTTC

D gene: .
J gene: TRBJ2-7
V gene: TRBV11-2
clone size: .
CDR3 protein: CASSLDGLQYEQYF
CDR3 DNA: TGTGCCAGCAGCTTAGATGGACTACAATACGAGCAGTACTTC

D gene: .
J gene: TRBJ1-1
V gene: TRBV6-4
clone size: .
CDR3 protein: CASSERSGNTEAFF
CDR3 DNA: TGTGCCAGCAGTGAGAGGTCAGGGAACACTGAAGCTTTCTTT

D gene: .
J gene: TRBJ2-7
V gene: TRBV7-8
clone size: .
CDR3 protein: CASSSDLRVEQYF
CDR3 DNA: TGTGCCAGCAGCTCAGATTTACGCGTAGAGCAGTACTTC

D gene: .
J gene: TRBJ1-4
V gene: TRBV5-6
clone size: .
CDR3 protein: CASSLGEKLFF
CDR3 DNA: TGTGCCAGCAGCCTAGGGGAAAAACTGTTTTTT

D gene: .
J gene: TRBJ2-7
V gene: TRBV4-1
clone size: .
CDR3 protein: CASSQDAGANAYF
CDR3 DNA: TGCGCCAGCAGCCAAGATGCGGGGGCAAATGCGTACTTC

D gene: .
J gene: TRBJ1-1
V gene: TRBV6-5
clone size: .
CDR3 protein: CASSLTGHTEAFF
CDR3 DNA: TGTGCCAGCAGTTTAACAGGTCACACTGAAGCTTTCTTT

D gene: .
J gene: TRBJ1-3
V gene: TRBV28
clone size: .
CDR3 protein: CASSVDSLSGNTIYF
CDR3 DNA: TGTGCCAGCAGTGTCGACAGTCTATCTGGAAACACCATATATTTT

D gene: .
J gene: TRBJ1-2
V gene: TRBV1
clone size: .
CDR3 protein: CTSSQDCEYGYTF
CDR3 DNA: TGCACCAGCAGCCAAGATTGCGAATACGGCTACACCTTC

D gene: TRBD2
J gene: TRBJ2-2
V gene: TRBV19
clone size: .
CDR3 protein: CASTSGKRVGELFF
CDR3 DNA: TGTGCCAGTACTAGCGGGAAAAGGGTCGGGGAGCTGTTTTTT

D gene: .
J gene: TRBJ2-1
V gene: TRBV11-2
clone size: .
CDR3 protein: CASSQLARVGYNEQFF
CDR3 DNA: TGTGCCAGCAGCCAACTTGCCCGGGTGGGGTACAATGAGCAGTTCTTC

D gene: .
J gene: TRBJ1-1
V gene: TRBV7-2
clone size: .
CDR3 protein: CASSPDGVEAFF
CDR3 DNA: TGTGCCAGCAGCCCTGATGGGGTCGAAGCTTTCTTT

D gene: .
J gene: TRBJ1-5
V gene: TRBV4-1
clone size: .
CDR3 protein: CASSQLLVGQPQHF
CDR3 DNA: TGCGCCAGCAGCCAATTACTGGTAGGTCAGCCCCAGCATTTT

D gene: .
J gene: TRBJ2-5
V gene: TRBV12-5
clone size: .
CDR3 protein: CASGLYGTPAGETQYF
CDR3 DNA: TGTGCTAGTGGTTTGTATGGGACACCGGCCGGGGAGACCCAGTACTTC

D gene: .
J gene: TRBJ2-2
V gene: TRBV4-2
clone size: .
CDR3 protein: CASSLPTGELFF
CDR3 DNA: TGTGCCAGCAGCTTACCAACCGGGGAGCTGTTTTTT

D gene: .
J gene: TRBJ2-7
V gene: TRBV2
clone size: .
CDR3 protein: CASSEGLAYEQYF
CDR3 DNA: TGTGCCAGCAGTGAAGGGCTTGCCTACGAGCAGTACTTC

D gene: .
J gene: TRBJ2-2
V gene: TRBV6-1
clone size: once
CDR3 protein: CASSEAYPGPGGELFF
CDR3 DNA: TGTGCCAGCAGTGAAGCGTACCCAGGCCCTGGCGGGGAGCTGTTTTTT

D gene: TRBD2
J gene: TRBJ2-5
V gene: TRBV9
clone size: .
CDR3 protein: CASSPSPRGEETQYF
CDR3 DNA: TGTGCCAGCAGCCCCAGCCCCCGGGGGGAAGAGACCCAGTACTTC

D gene: .
J gene: TRBJ1-2
V gene: TRBV18
clone size: medium-sized
CDR3 protein: CASSPPAGTNYGYTF
CDR3 DNA: TGTGCCAGCTCACCCCCGGCCGGGACTAACTATGGCTACACCTTC

D gene: .
J gene: TRBJ1-4
V gene: TRBV11-2
clone size: .
CDR3 protein: CASSFGAGGGKLFF
CDR3 DNA: TGTGCCAGCAGCTTTGGGGCCGGGGGGGGAAAACTGTTTTTT

D gene: .
J gene: TRBJ1-1
V gene: TRBV19
clone size: .
CDR3 protein: CASSGFFSGVTEAFF
CDR3 DNA: TGTGCCAGTAGTGGGTTTTTTTCCGGGGTTACTGAAGCTTTCTTT

D gene: .
J gene: TRBJ2-2
V gene: TRBV30
clone size: .
CDR3 protein: CAWNPGNTGELFF
CDR3 DNA: TGTGCCTGGAATCCAGGGAACACCGGGGAGCTGTTTTTT

D gene: .
J gene: TRBJ2-3
V gene: TRBV11-2
clone size: .
CDR3 protein: CASSLDLSFDTQYF
CDR3 DNA: TGTGCCAGCAGCTTAGATCTTTCGTTCGATACGCAGTATTTT

D gene: .
J gene: TRBJ2-1
V gene: TRBV11-2
clone size: .
CDR3 protein: CASSPFGEQFF
CDR3 DNA: TGTGCCAGCAGCCCATTTGGGGAGCAGTTCTTC

D gene: .
J gene: TRBJ1-2
V gene: TRBV6-5
clone size: once
CDR3 protein: CASSYLRRGGYTF
CDR3 DNA: TGTGCCAGCAGTTACCTTAGGAGGGGCGGCTACACCTTC